These 2 T cell receptor beta chains came from one sample sequenced in a study of sequential checkpoint blockade in melanoma. Some clones are missing from TCRdb's copy, which holds only in-frame ones; the method was immunoSEQ multiplex PCR. The table shows some 5,000 clones, with about 70% occurring only once. Treatment reported: randomized to nivolumab then ipilimumab (arm A) or the reverse (arm B). The sample was CD8+ T cells sorted from blood (inferred from file names), taken from a patient given nivolumab and ipilimumab in sequence. All receptors derive from a human donor with melanoma.

The rearrangement joins TRBV6-5 to TRBJ1-2; maybe TRBD1 (6 bases). CDR3 length equals 16 residues. V lost 4 bases and J lost 1, with 16 bases in between. The V gene's germline CDR1 is MNHEY and CDR2 SVGAGI. CDR3 protein: CASSSRDTLYNYGYTF. For the CDR3, the DNA is TGTGCCAGCAGTTCCAGGGACACCTTATATAACTATGGCTACACCTTC.

The chain combines TRBV4-2 with TRBJ1-1; 9 bases are a match to TRBD1. The junction had 3 bases not matched to a gene; V was cut back by 3 bases and J by 1 base. The CDR3 runs 15 residues. Germline lookup yields CDR1 LGHNA and CDR2 YNFKEQ. The CDR3 loop reads CASSHLGQGNTEAFF. The CDR3 DNA reads TGTGCCAGCAGCCACTTGGGACAGGGGAACACTGAAGCTTTCTTT.